Listed below are T cell receptor beta chains from one sample, sequenced in a study of shared clonotypes between healthy human individuals. Produced via immunoSEQ multiplex PCR; TCRdb's table is partial and in-frame only. Altogether some 200,000 clones are present, approximately 62% being singletons, with the ten largest covering about 10%. Specimen: memory CD4+ T cells sorted from blood. These receptor sequences come from a man aged 25 to 45 in good health. Both conserved end residues are part of each CDR3. Fields, in order: clone size, D gene, V gene, J gene, CDR3 DNA, CDR3 protein. A D gene is named only where the DNA matches it firmly. Only some rows state a clone size, as once, few, many or a class for expanded clones.

NA,NA,TRBV29-1,TRBJ1-1,TGCAGCTCTCAAGGTACCTTGAACACTGAAGCTTTCTTT,CSSQGTLNTEAFF
NA,TRBD2,TRBV11-2,TRBJ2-1,TGTGCCAGCAGCCCCGGCGGGAGGGACAATGAGCAGTTCTTC,CASSPGGRDNEQFF
NA,NA,TRBV2,TRBJ2-1,TGTGCCAGCAGTGAAGAGGCTTTCTACAATGAGCAGTTCTTC,CASSEEAFYNEQFF
few,NA,TRBV27,TRBJ2-7,TGTGCCAGCAGTTTAAAGGAAGCAGTCTACGAGCAGTACTTC,CASSLKEAVYEQYF
NA,NA,TRBV27,TRBJ2-4,TGTGCCAGCAGTTTTGCAGCCAAAAACATTCAGTACTTC,CASSFAAKNIQYF
NA,TRBD2,TRBV5-4,TRBJ2-1,TGTGCCAGCAGCTTGACTAGCGGGAGCTACAATGAGCAGTTCTTC,CASSLTSGSYNEQFF
NA,NA,TRBV19,TRBJ2-3,TGTGCCAGTGGGTGGACGGGCCCAGATACGCAGTATTTT,CASGWTGPDTQYF
NA,TRBD2,TRBV4-3,TRBJ2-7,TGCGCCAGCAGCCAAGACGTTCGCGGGCGGGGAGAAGGACTAGCGGGATACGAGCAGTACTTC,CASSQDVRGRGEGLAGYEQYF
NA,NA,TRBV15,TRBJ2-1,TGTGCCACCAGCAGGGGGTCCTACAATGAGCAGTTCTTC,CATSRGSYNEQFF
NA,NA,TRBV9,TRBJ2-7,TGTGCCAGCAGCGTAGATTTGCTAGGAGGCGAGCAGTACTTC,CASSVDLLGGEQYF
few,NA,TRBV7-7,TRBJ2-6,TGTGCCAGCCGGGAGCCTGGGGCCAACGTCCTGACTTTC,CASREPGANVLTF
few,NA,TRBV7-9,TRBJ1-2,TGTGCCAGCAGCCCGGGGCTAGGCTATGGCTACACCTTC,CASSPGLGYGYTF
NA,TRBD2,TRBV5-1,TRBJ2-2,TGCGCCAGCAGCTTGGTACTAGCGGGATACACCGGGGAGCTGTTTTTT,CASSLVLAGYTGELFF
NA,NA,TRBV7-8,TRBJ2-2,TGTGCCAGCAGCCCCTATAGGACCGGGGAGCTGTTTTTT,CASSPYRTGELFF
NA,NA,TRBV7-2,TRBJ1-5,TGTGCCAGCAGTCCCAGCGGGGACACCTATCAGCCCCAGCATTTT,CASSPSGDTYQPQHF
NA,TRBD2,TRBV7-9,TRBJ2-2,TGTGCCAGCAGCTTAACGGGAGGATCGGACGGGGAGCTGTTTTTT,CASSLTGGSDGELFF
NA,TRBD2,TRBV9,TRBJ2-5,TGTGCCAGCAGCGAAGGACTAGCGGCCTCCCAAGAGACCCAGTACTTC,CASSEGLAASQETQYF
NA,NA,TRBV7-2,TRBJ2-3,TGTGCCAGCAGCCCCACAAGGGGCTATGGCACAGATACGCAGTATTTT,CASSPTRGYGTDTQYF
many,NA,TRBV29-1,TRBJ2-7,TGCAGCGTTGAAGCAGGAGGTTACGAGCAGTACTTC,CSVEAGGYEQYF
NA,TRBD2,TRBV5-1,TRBJ2-1,TGCGCCAGCGAAGCGGGAGGGTCACTAAATGAGCAGTTCTTC,CASEAGGSLNEQFF
NA,NA,TRBV19,TRBJ2-7,TGTGCCAGTAGTAACGACCGCAGCTCCTACGAGCAGTACTTC,CASSNDRSSYEQYF
NA,TRBD1,TRBV6-4,TRBJ1-2,TGTGCCAGGGACAGGGGGCGGACCTATGGCTACACCTTC,CARDRGRTYGYTF
NA,TRBD2,TRBV6-5,TRBJ2-1,TGTGCCAGCAGAGGACTAGCGGCGACCCAGCAGTTCTTC,CASRGLAATQQFF
many,TRBD1,TRBV4-1,TRBJ2-5,TGCGCCAGCAGCCTGACCGGGACAGGGCAAGAGACCCAGTACTTC,CASSLTGTGQETQYF
NA,TRBD1,TRBV29-1,TRBJ2-2,TGCAGCGTTGAAGGGACAGGGCGGCCCACCGGGGAGCTGTTTTTT,CSVEGTGRPTGELFF
NA,TRBD2,TRBV15,TRBJ2-3,TGTGCCACCAGCAGAGAACGACTAGCGGGAGGAGATACGCAGTATTTT,CATSRERLAGGDTQYF
NA,NA,TRBV7-6,TRBJ1-1,TGTGCCAGCAGCCAAAATGAGTACACTGAAGCTTTCTTT,CASSQNEYTEAFF
many,NA,TRBV5-8,TRBJ2-7,TGTGCCAGCAGCTTGGGCTACGAGCAGTACTTC,CASSLGYEQYF
NA,NA,TRBV6-6,TRBJ1-1,TGTGCCAGCAGCGAGACTCGTGAAGCTTTCTTT,CASSETREAFF
NA,TRBD2,TRBV7-8,TRBJ2-7,TGTGCCAGCAGCTTATACGGGAGGGCCTTCGAGCAGTACTTC,CASSLYGRAFEQYF
NA,TRBD1,TRBV2,TRBJ1-1,TGTGCCAGCAGTTTCAACAGGGGTGGGGACACTGAAGCTTTCTTT,CASSFNRGGDTEAFF
NA,TRBD2,TRBV10-3,TRBJ2-1,TGTGCCATCAGTGAGCCAAGGACTAGCGGGAGAAGGGGCAATGAGCAGTTCTTC,CAISEPRTSGRRGNEQFF
NA,NA,TRBV10-3,TRBJ2-1,TGTGCCATCAGTGAGTTAGGGGCTGACAATGAGCAGTTCTTC,CAISELGADNEQFF
NA,TRBD2,TRBV6-5,TRBJ2-7,TGTGCCAGCAAACAGACTAGCGTAGGCGAGCAGTACTTC,CASKQTSVGEQYF
few,TRBD2,TRBV5-6,TRBJ2-7,TGTGCCAGCAGCTTGGTTGCTAGCGGGAGGGTATCGAGCTACGAGCAGTACTTC,CASSLVASGRVSSYEQYF
few,NA,TRBV30,TRBJ1-2,TGTGCAAAAAGTGGGCAGGGTGGCTATGGCTACACCTTC,CAKSGQGGYGYTF
few,TRBD1,TRBV6-5,TRBJ2-7,TGTGCCAGCAGTTTAGCCGGGACAGGGATCGAGCAGTACTTC,CASSLAGTGIEQYF
NA,TRBD1,TRBV30,TRBJ1-4,TGTGCCTGGAGCCGACAGGGGGCAGGTGAAAAACTGTTTTTT,CAWSRQGAGEKLFF
NA,NA,TRBV18,TRBJ2-6,TGTGCCAGCTCACCAAATACAGGGATTGGGGCCAACGTCCTGACTTTC,CASSPNTGIGANVLTF
NA,TRBD1,TRBV23-1,TRBJ2-1,TGCGCCAGCACCCCGGACAGGACCCATGAGCAGTTCTTC,CASTPDRTHEQFF
NA,NA,TRBV7-2,TRBJ2-5,TGTGCCAGCAGCTCGCCCCGAGGGTTAGAGACCCAGTACTTC,CASSSPRGLETQYF
NA,NA,TRBV18,TRBJ2-3,TGTGCCAGCTCACGAGCGGCAGGGGACACAGATACGCAGTATTTT,CASSRAAGDTDTQYF